A selection of T cell receptor beta chains follows, all from one sample in a study of PD-L1 blockade in urothelial cancer. Assay used: immunoSEQ multiplex PCR; TCRdb lists only in-frame clones, some missing. The data contain tens of thousands of clones, 84% of them singletons. The sample was PBMCs, taken around atezolizumab (anti-PD-L1) treatment. The receptors were sampled from a man between 60 and 70 years old with urothelial cancer. CDR3s include the opening cysteine and the closing phenylalanine or tryptophan. The D gene is left open where the match is weak. A clone size is listed for some rows: how often the clone was seen (once, few, many), or a class if it is expanded.

j_gene	d_gene	abundance	v_gene	CDR3aa	CDR3nt
TRBJ2-1	TRBD1	NA	TRBV7-2	CASSLPADREQFF	TGTGCCAGCAGCTTACCCGCGGACAGGGAGCAGTTCTTC
TRBJ2-1	NA	NA	TRBV6-1	CASAGTRSPYNEQFF	TGTGCCAGCGCGGGAACTAGGTCCCCCTACAATGAGCAGTTCTTC
TRBJ1-4	TRBD1	NA	TRBV7-8	CASTMAWGQINEKLFF	TGTGCCAGCACCATGGCTTGGGGACAGATTAATGAAAAACTGTTTTTT
TRBJ2-7	TRBD2	NA	TRBV19	CASSIGPSGVSYEQYF	TGTGCCAGTAGTATAGGCCCTAGCGGGGTATCCTACGAGCAGTACTTC
TRBJ2-3	TRBD1	once	TRBV5-1	CASSPGTEMGTQYF	TGCGCCAGCAGCCCAGGGACAGAAATGGGTACGCAGTATTTT
TRBJ1-5	TRBD1	NA	TRBV6-5	CASRRGQNNQPQHF	TGTGCCAGCAGGCGGGGACAGAACAATCAGCCCCAGCATTTT
TRBJ2-5	TRBD2	NA	TRBV5-1	CASSLGGTSGETQYF	TGCGCCAGCAGCTTGGGGGGGACTAGCGGAGAGACCCAGTACTTC
TRBJ1-6	NA	NA	TRBV27	CASSLREPTASSYNSPLHF	TGTGCCAGCAGCTTAAGGGAGCCTACCGCCTCCTCCTATAATTCACCCCTCCACTTT
TRBJ2-1	NA	few	TRBV5-1	CASSVGSNEQFF	TGCGCCAGCAGCGTCGGGTCCAATGAGCAGTTCTTC
TRBJ2-1	TRBD2	NA	TRBV7-2	CASTRTSGRVDEQFF	TGTGCCAGCACCCGGACTAGCGGGAGGGTCGATGAGCAGTTCTTC
TRBJ1-4	NA	NA	TRBV7-2	CASSPIPTIEKLFF	TGTGCCAGCAGCCCGATCCCAACTATAGAAAAACTGTTTTTT
TRBJ2-1	TRBD2	NA	TRBV5-4	CASSRTSGRHNEQFF	TGTGCCAGCAGCCGGACTAGCGGGAGGCACAATGAGCAGTTCTTC
TRBJ2-1	TRBD2	NA	TRBV7-8	CASSKIRGGGPEQFF	TGTGCCAGCAGCAAAATTCGGGGGGGCGGTCCTGAGCAGTTCTTC
TRBJ2-5	NA	NA	TRBV7-2	CASAIAREETQYF	TGTGCCAGCGCGATCGCGAGGGAAGAGACCCAGTACTTC
TRBJ1-1	TRBD1	NA	TRBV11-2	CASRRTGGTEAFF	TGTGCCAGCAGGAGGACAGGGGGCACTGAAGCTTTCTTT
TRBJ2-5	TRBD2	NA	TRBV6-1	CASAVGGGGQETQYF	TGTGCCAGCGCGGTAGGCGGGGGGGGCCAAGAGACCCAGTACTTC
TRBJ2-7	TRBD1	NA	TRBV4-2	CASSRDRGTYEQYF	TGTGCCAGCAGTAGGGACAGGGGAACCTACGAGCAGTACTTC
TRBJ2-7	NA	NA	TRBV7-2	CASSILGTQYEQYF	TGTGCCAGCAGCATTCTCGGGACACAGTACGAGCAGTACTTC
TRBJ2-2	NA	NA	TRBV5-1	CASSLGTTNTGELFF	TGCGCCAGCAGCTTGGGGACAACTAACACCGGGGAGCTGTTTTTT